Here is one T cell receptor (beta chain) with its context. The antigen remains undetermined. PCR primers comprised 60 Vbeta and 13 Jbeta primers. This table comes from immunoSEQ multiplex PCR, and its TCRdb copy is limited to in-frame clones, with some not included. The table lists 85,000 to 100,000 clones, approximately 86% of them singletons, with roughly 9% in the top ten. The CDR3 runs 16 residues. V lost 4 bases and J lost 2; bases outside the gene matches: 8. These data originate in a study of cytomegalovirus exposure and HLA in healthy donors. Study observations and caveats: It was approximately 170 TCR beta chains that were listed as cytomegalovirus-associated. Sequencing had likely introduced a cluster of highly shared sequence variants as an artifact.

The chain is built from TRBV23-1 and TRBJ2-1; TRBD1 matches at 7 bases. TRBV23-1 is given ORF status, its function remaining uncertain. The sequence was collected from a man younger than 45 in good health and CMV-seropositive. Sequencing input: PBMCs. Written as DNA, the CDR3 is TGCGCCAGCAGTCGCCCCCGGGACAGCGCCTACAATGAGCAGTTCTTC. It translates to CASSRPRDSAYNEQFF.